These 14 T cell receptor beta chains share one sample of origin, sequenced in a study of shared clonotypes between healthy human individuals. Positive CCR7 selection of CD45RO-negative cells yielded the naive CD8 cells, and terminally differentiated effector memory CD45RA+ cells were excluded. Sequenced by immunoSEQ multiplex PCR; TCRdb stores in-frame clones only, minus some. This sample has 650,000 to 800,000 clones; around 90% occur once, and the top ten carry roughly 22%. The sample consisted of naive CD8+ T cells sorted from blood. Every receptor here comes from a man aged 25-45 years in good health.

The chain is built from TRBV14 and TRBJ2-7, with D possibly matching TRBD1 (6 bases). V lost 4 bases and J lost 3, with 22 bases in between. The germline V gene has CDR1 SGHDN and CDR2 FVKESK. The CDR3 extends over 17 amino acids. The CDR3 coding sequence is TGTGCCAGCAGCCTTTCCCGTCTCGGGACATACAACTACGAGCAGTACTTC. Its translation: CASSLSRLGTYNYEQYF.

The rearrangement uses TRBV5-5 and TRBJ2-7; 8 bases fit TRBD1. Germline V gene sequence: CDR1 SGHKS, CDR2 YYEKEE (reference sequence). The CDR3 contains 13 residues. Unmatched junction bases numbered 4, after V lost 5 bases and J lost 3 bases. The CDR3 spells CASRPGTGYEQYF. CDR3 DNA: TGTGCCAGCAGACCCGGGACAGGCTACGAGCAGTACTTC.

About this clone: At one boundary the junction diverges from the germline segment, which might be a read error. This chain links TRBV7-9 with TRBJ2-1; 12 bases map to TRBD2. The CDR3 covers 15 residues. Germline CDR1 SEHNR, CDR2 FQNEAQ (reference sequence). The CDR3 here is CASSLAGGPRREQFF. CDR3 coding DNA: TGTGCCAGCAGCCTAGCGGGAGGGCCTCGTAGGGAGCAGTTCTTC.

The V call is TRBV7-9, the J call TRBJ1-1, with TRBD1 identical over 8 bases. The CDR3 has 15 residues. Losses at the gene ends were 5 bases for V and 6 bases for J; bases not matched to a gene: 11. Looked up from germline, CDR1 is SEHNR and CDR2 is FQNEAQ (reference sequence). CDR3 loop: CASSARQGRLAEAFF. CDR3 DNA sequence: TGTGCCAGCAGCGCGAGACAGGGGAGGTTAGCTGAAGCTTTCTTT.

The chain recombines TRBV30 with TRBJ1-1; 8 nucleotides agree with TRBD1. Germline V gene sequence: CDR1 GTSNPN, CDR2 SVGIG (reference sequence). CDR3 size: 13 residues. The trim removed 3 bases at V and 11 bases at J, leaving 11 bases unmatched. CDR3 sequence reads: CAWRIGTGFSAFF. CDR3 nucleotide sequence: TGTGCCTGGAGGATCGGGACAGGCTTCAGTGCTTTCTTT.

CDR3 in DNA: TGTGCCAGCAGTTTATATCCCGTAGCGGGAGAGACCCAGTACTTC. As protein: CASSLYPVAGETQYF. V is TRBV28 and J is TRBJ2-5; 7 bases map to TRBD2. This CDR3 has 15 amino acids. Germline V lookup: CDR1 MDHEN, CDR2 SYDVKM. V was clipped by 1 base and J by 4 bases; unmatched bases: 6.

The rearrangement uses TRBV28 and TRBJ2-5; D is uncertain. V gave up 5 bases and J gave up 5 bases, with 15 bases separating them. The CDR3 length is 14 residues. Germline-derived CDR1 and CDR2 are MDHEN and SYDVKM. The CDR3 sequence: CASSHGPNGETQYF. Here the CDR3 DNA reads TGTGCCAGCAGTCACGGGCCCAACGGGGAGACCCAGTACTTC.

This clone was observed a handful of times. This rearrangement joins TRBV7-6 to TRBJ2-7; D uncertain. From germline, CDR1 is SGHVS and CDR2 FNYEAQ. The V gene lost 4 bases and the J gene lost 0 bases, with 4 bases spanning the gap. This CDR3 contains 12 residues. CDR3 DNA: TGTGCCAGCAGCTCTAGCTCCTACGAGCAGTACTTC. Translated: CASSSSSYEQYF.

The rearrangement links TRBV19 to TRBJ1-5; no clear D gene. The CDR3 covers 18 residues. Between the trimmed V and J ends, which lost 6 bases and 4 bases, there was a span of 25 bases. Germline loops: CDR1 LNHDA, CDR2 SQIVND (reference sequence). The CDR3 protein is CASSKTNGPIHVNQPQHF. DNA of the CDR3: TGTGCCAGTAGCAAGACTAACGGACCGATACATGTTAATCAGCCCCAGCATTTT.

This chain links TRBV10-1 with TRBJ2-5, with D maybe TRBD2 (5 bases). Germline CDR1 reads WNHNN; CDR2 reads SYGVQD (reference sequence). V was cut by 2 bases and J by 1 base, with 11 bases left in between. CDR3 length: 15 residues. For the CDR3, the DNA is TGCGCCAGCAGTGAGGAGGCGGGTACCCAAGAGACCCAGTACTTC. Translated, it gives CASSEEAGTQETQYF.

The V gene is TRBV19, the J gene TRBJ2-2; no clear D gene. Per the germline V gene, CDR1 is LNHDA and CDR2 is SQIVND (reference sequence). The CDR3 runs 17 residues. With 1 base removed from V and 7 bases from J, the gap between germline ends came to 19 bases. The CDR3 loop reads CASSIGSPTLEGGELFF. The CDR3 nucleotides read TGTGCCAGTAGTATAGGTTCCCCTACTCTTGAAGGCGGGGAGCTGTTTTTT.

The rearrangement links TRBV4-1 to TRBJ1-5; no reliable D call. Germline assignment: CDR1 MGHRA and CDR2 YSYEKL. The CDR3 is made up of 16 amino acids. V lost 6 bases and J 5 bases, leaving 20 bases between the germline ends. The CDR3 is CASSLHPERRDQPQHF. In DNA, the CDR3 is TGCGCCAGCAGTCTCCATCCGGAGAGGCGGGATCAGCCCCAGCATTTT.

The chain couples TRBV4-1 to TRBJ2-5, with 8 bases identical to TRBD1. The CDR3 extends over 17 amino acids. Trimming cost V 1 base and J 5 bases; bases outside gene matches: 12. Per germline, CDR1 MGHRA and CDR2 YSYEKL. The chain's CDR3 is CASSQGTGGNTWETQYF. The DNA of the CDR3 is TGCGCCAGCAGCCAAGGAACAGGGGGTAATACTTGGGAGACCCAGTACTTC.

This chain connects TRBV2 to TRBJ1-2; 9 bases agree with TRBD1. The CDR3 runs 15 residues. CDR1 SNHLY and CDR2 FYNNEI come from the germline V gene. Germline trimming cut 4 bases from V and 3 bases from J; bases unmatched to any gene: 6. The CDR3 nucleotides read TGTGCCAGCAGTGTAATGGGACAGGGTGACTATGGCTACACCTTC. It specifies CASSVMGQGDYGYTF.